Listed here are 27 T cell receptor beta chains from one sample, sequenced in a study of shared clonotypes between healthy human individuals. Profiled with immunoSEQ multiplex PCR; TCRdb holds only in-frame clones, not every one. The repertoire has about 1 million clones, around 82% of them found once; the top ten carry under 0.65%. Sequencing was performed on memory CD4+ T cells from PBMCs. The subset was: CD45RA-negative fraction. The receptors were sampled from a young man in good health. Some clones in this sample may be carry-over from other donors' samples.

As concerns this clone: The same CDR3 also results from other DNA sequences found in this sample. The rearrangement links TRBV7-2 to TRBJ1-5; D is unresolved. The CDR3 has 13 amino acids. CDR1 and CDR2 from the germline V gene are SGHTA and FQGNSA. V lost 1 base and J lost 5, with 6 bases in between. This CDR3 is CASSLDGHQPQHF. The CDR3 DNA is TGTGCCAGCAGCTTAGATGGCCATCAGCCCCAGCATTTT.

The chain is built from TRBV7-8 and TRBJ1-4; no clear D gene. This CDR3 has 15 amino acids. Germline V lookup: CDR1 SGHVS, CDR2 FQNEAQ. V was pared by 3 bases and J by 0 bases, with 8 bases between. CDR3 protein: CASSLKVATNEKLFF. CDR3 sequence (DNA): TGTGCCAGCAGCTTGAAAGTTGCAACTAATGAAAAACTGTTTTTT.

This sequence joins TRBV28 and TRBJ2-5; possibly TRBD2 for D (6 bases). The CDR3 spans 15 residues. Looked up from germline, CDR1 is MDHEN and CDR2 is SYDVKM. Trimming cost V 6 bases and J 4 bases, with 18 bases left between them. The CDR3 protein is CASSPAVGRRETQYF. The CDR3 DNA is TGTGCCAGCAGCCCTGCCGTGGGGAGGAGAGAGACCCAGTACTTC. The variable domain in full, with the rest retrieved from reference TRBV28 and TRBJ2-5, is DVKVTQSSRYLVKRTGEKVFLECVQDMDHENMFWYRQDPGLGLRLIYFSYDVKMKEKGDIPEGYSVSREKKERFSLILESASTNQTSMYLCASSPAVGRRETQYFGPGTRLLVL.

This clone was detected only a few times. The chain couples TRBV5-1 to TRBJ1-1; D gene uncertain. The germline CDR1 and CDR2 sequences are SGHRS and YFSETQ. V was trimmed by 4 bases and J by 1 base, leaving 8 bases between them. The CDR3 is 13 residues long. The CDR3 DNA sequence: TGCGCCAGCAGCCCCAACGCGAACACTGAAGCTTTCTTT. Residues: CASSPNANTEAFF.

The chain uses TRBV7-9 and TRBJ1-1, with TRBD1 matching 8 bases. The CDR3 has 15 amino acids. The ends lost 5 bases at V and 6 bases at J; junction bases unmatched: 11. Germline CDR1 and CDR2: SEHNR and FQNEAQ (reference sequence). CDR3 nucleotides: TGTGCCAGCAGCACCAGGGTGGACAGGGTGGCTGAAGCTTTCTTT. Its protein is CASSTRVDRVAEAFF.

The rearrangement links TRBV6-5 to TRBJ2-7; TRBD1 might be the D (6 bases). The CDR3 is made up of 15 amino acids. CDR1 MNHEY and CDR2 SVGAGI come from the germline V gene. Deletions cut 7 bases from V and 2 bases from J, with 18 bases between. CDR3 sequence (DNA): TGTGCCAGCACTAGTTTTCGCAGGGGTACCTACGAGCAGTACTTC. Its protein product is CASTSFRRGTYEQYF.

The CDR3 DNA sequence: TGTGCCAGCAGCTTGGGACTAGCGGGCTACCAAGAGACCCAGTACTTC. This codes for CASSLGLAGYQETQYF. The chain uses TRBV5-5 and TRBJ2-5; 10 nucleotides align to TRBD2. Germline V lookup: CDR1 SGHKS, CDR2 YYEKEE (reference sequence). The CDR3 contains 16 residues. J lost 0 bases, V lost 0 bases, and 2 bases had no gene match.

The CDR3 region has the DNA TGTGCCAGCAGCCCGTCCTGGACTGAAGCTTTCTTT. Translation: CASSPSWTEAFF. The V gene is TRBV21-1, the J gene TRBJ1-1. TRBV21-1 represents a pseudogene. This CDR3 is 12 amino acids long.

A word on this clone: Other nucleotide sequences in the sample specify the same CDR3. The chain uses TRBV9 and TRBJ2-5; 12 bases align to TRBD2. With 4 bases clipped from V and 3 bases from J, the junction kept 4 bases outside the gene matches. Germline V gene data show CDR1 as SGDLS and CDR2 as YYNGEE. CDR3 length: 15 amino acids. This chain's CDR3 is CASSPRLAGEETQYF. The CDR3 nucleotides read TGTGCCAGCAGCCCCCGACTAGCGGGAGAAGAGACCCAGTACTTC.

The chain has TRBV25-1 and TRBJ1-2, with unresolved D. The V gene lost 4 bases and the J gene lost 5 bases, with 11 bases spanning the gap. The CDR3 extends over 13 amino acids. Germline CDR1 reads MGHDK; CDR2 reads SYGVNS. This CDR3 is CASSAGITYGYTF. CDR3 nucleotides: TGTGCCAGCAGTGCCGGGATTACGTATGGCTACACCTTC.

The genes are TRBV6-6 and TRBJ1-1; 9 nucleotides line up with TRBD1. Per germline, CDR1 MNHNY and CDR2 SVGAGI (reference sequence). V lost 5 bases and J lost 10; bases outside the gene matches: 5. CDR3 length: 12 residues. The CDR3 reads CASSEDRGVAFF. CDR3 nucleotides: TGTGCCAGCAGTGAGGACAGGGGTGTAGCTTTCTTT.

J is TRBJ2-3 and V is TRBV30, with 11 positions matching TRBD2. The CDR3 has 17 amino acids. Per the germline V gene, CDR1 is GTSNPN and CDR2 is SVGIG (reference sequence). V lost 5 bases and J lost 3; bases outside the gene matches: 13. Here the CDR3 reads CAWGIAGGSLGTDTQYF. The DNA for the CDR3 is TGTGCCTGGGGAATAGCGGGAGGGAGTTTAGGGACAGATACGCAGTATTTT.

This clone was detected only a few times. The chain employs TRBV27 and TRBJ2-2; 8 bases are shared with TRBD2. The germline CDR1 and CDR2 sequences are MNHEY and SMNVEV (reference sequence). The CDR3 contains 18 residues. After removal of 4 bases from V and 7 bases from J, the junction contained 17 bases not matched to a gene. The CDR3 nucleotides read TGTGCCAGCAGTTCGCTCGGAGCGGGAGAAGGGCGCGGCGGGGAGCTGTTTTTT. Protein: CASSSLGAGEGRGGELFF.

Of note for this clone: A junction boundary mismatches the germline segment, possibly from a read error. The chain recombines TRBV6-4 with TRBJ2-1; no definite D call. This CDR3 has 12 residues. Germline-derived CDR1 and CDR2 are MRHNA and SNTAGT. The CDR3 protein is CASSNSLGSQFF. In nucleotides, the CDR3 is TGTGCCAGCAGTAACTCATTGGGATCGCAGTTCTTC.

The chain links TRBV11-2 to TRBJ2-1; TRBD1 aligns across 9 bases. The CDR3 has 19 residues. Trimming took 5 bases from V and 5 from J; bases not matched to a gene: 19. CDR1 is SGHAT, CDR2 FQNNGV, per germline. In nucleotides, the CDR3 is TGTGCCAGCAGCGACGGACAGGGGTATCACAGAGTCGGGGACAATGAGCAGTTCTTC. This gives the protein CASSDGQGYHRVGDNEQFF. Variable domain in full (rest from reference TRBV11-2 and TRBJ2-1): EAGVAQSPRYKIIEKRQSVAFWCNPISGHATLYWYQQILGQGPKLLIQFQNNGVVDDSQLPKDRFSAERLKGVDSTLKIQPAKLEDSAVYLCASSDGQGYHRVGDNEQFFGPGTRLTVL.

V is TRBV10-3 and J is TRBJ1-1, with 7 bases lining up with TRBD1. CDR1 and CDR2 (germline): ENHRY, SYGVKD. The CDR3 covers 12 residues. Losses at the gene ends were 9 bases for V and 2 bases for J; bases not matched to a gene: 3. The CDR3 loop reads CAMGTVNTEAFF. In nucleotides, the CDR3 is TGTGCCATGGGGACAGTAAACACTGAAGCTTTCTTT.

V gene TRBV30 combines with J gene TRBJ2-3, with D unclear. This CDR3 is built from 14 residues. V was pared by 0 bases and J by 3 bases, with 10 bases between. CDR1 is GTSNPN and CDR2 is SVGIG in the germline V gene (reference sequence). The chain's CDR3 is CAWSVNRLTDTQYF. CDR3 sequence (DNA): TGTGCCTGGAGTGTTAACCGACTGACAGATACGCAGTATTTT.

The chain combines TRBV30 with TRBJ1-5, with D hard to call. This CDR3 has 14 residues. Germline CDR1 and CDR2: GTSNPN and SVGIG (reference sequence). Trimming shortened V by 2 bases and J by 0 bases, and 8 bases separated the two germline ends. Written as DNA, the CDR3 is TGTGCCTGGAGTATGGGCATTAGCAATCAGCCCCAGCATTTT. Residues: CAWSMGISNQPQHF.

This chain links TRBV4-2 with TRBJ1-4, with D unclear. Germline V gene data show CDR1 as LGHNA and CDR2 as YNFKEQ. The CDR3 totals 12 residues. With 0 bases removed from V and 6 bases from J, the gap between germline ends came to 2 bases. The CDR3 coding sequence is TGTGCCAGCAGCCAAGAGGATGAAAAACTGTTTTTT. Its translation: CASSQEDEKLFF.

Note on this clone: A much larger clone differs by one base, so this may be a read error. V gene TRBV7-2 combines with J gene TRBJ2-5; D is possibly TRBD1 (6 bases). Deletions cut 2 bases from V and 5 bases from J, with 9 bases between. Germline V CDR1 and CDR2: SGHTA, FQGNSA. The length of the CDR3 is 13 residues. The DNA of the CDR3 is TGTGCCAGCAGCTTAATGGGGGCGGAGACCCAGTACTTC. As protein: CASSLMGAETQYF.

The CDR3 DNA follows: TGTGCCAGCAGGACGGGGCCCTGGGAATCCGAGCAGTACTTC. Encoded protein: CASRTGPWESEQYF. The genes are TRBV6-5 and TRBJ2-7; perhaps D is TRBD1 or TRBD2 (5 bases each). V lost 6 bases, J lost 6 bases, and 18 bases lay in between. The germline V gene encodes CDR1 MNHEY and CDR2 SVGAGI. The CDR3 consists of 14 residues.

The rearrangement joins TRBV20-1 to TRBJ2-7, with 7 positions matching TRBD2. There are 11 residues in the CDR3. From germline, CDR1 is DFQATT and CDR2 SNEGSKA (reference sequence). The CDR3 DNA follows: TGCAGCGCGGGAGAATCCTACGAGCAGTACTTC. Its protein is CSAGESYEQYF.

The rearrangement links TRBV28 to TRBJ1-5; D perhaps matches TRBD1 (6 bases). The CDR3 runs to 17 residues. Germline assignment: CDR1 MDHEN and CDR2 SYDVKM. V lost 5 bases, J lost 2 bases, and 19 bases lay in between. The CDR3 reads CASSPPGQKGGNQPQHF. The DNA for the CDR3 is TGTGCCAGCAGTCCCCCGGGACAAAAGGGAGGCAATCAGCCCCAGCATTTT.

This rearrangement joins TRBV28 to TRBJ1-4; D uncertain. Germline assignment: CDR1 MDHEN and CDR2 SYDVKM. The V and J ends lost 5 bases and 7 bases respectively, with 5 bases between them. The CDR3 totals 11 residues. The CDR3: CASSPGEKLFF. The DNA for the CDR3 is TGTGCCAGCAGTCCCGGTGAAAAACTGTTTTTT.

The chain links TRBV7-8 to TRBJ2-2; D possibly matches TRBD1 or TRBD2 (5 bases each). CDR3 length: 15 residues. CDR1 is SGHVS, CDR2 FQNEAQ, per germline. Trimming cost V 1 base and J 6 bases, with 12 bases left between them. CDR3 nucleotides: TGTGCCAGCAGCTTAGGAGGGTTAGGGGCCGGGGAGCTGTTTTTT. This gives the protein CASSLGGLGAGELFF.

The sample holds one count of this clone. The chain couples TRBV7-9 to TRBJ1-4; D possibly corresponds to TRBD1 (5 bases). Trimming removed 7 bases from V and 8 bases from J, with 17 bases in between. CDR1 is SEHNR and CDR2 is FQNEAQ in the germline V gene (reference sequence). CDR3 length equals 14 residues. The chain's CDR3 is CASIPSAGGEKLFF. The CDR3 nucleotides are TGTGCCAGCATCCCATCCGCTGGGGGAGAAAAACTGTTTTTT.

The chain employs TRBV2 and TRBJ2-2; D gene uncertain. The CDR3 extends over 10 amino acids. From germline, CDR1 is SNHLY and CDR2 FYNNEI. V gave up 6 bases and J gave up 10 bases, with 6 bases separating them. The CDR3 here is CASRVEELFF. DNA of the CDR3: TGTGCCAGCAGGGTAGAGGAGCTGTTTTTT.